Included here is one TCR beta chain sequence, with context. What it binds is not known. These data come from a study of T-cell reconstitution after alpha-beta-depleted transplantation in children. General study findings and limits: Fresh T-cell production supplied most of the T-cell counts and diversity seen one year after transplant. Surviving recipient T cells and thymic progenitors underlay high day-60 TCRbeta diversity in some patients.

TCRbeta library construction was performed incorporating unique molecular identifiers. TCRdb re-called the PCR reads with MiXCR, one entry per CDR3 protein. The profile shows a few hundred thousand distinct CDR3 sequences, 27% of them singletons. This CDR3 has 18 residues. CDR1 is SGHTA, CDR2 FQGNSA, per germline. V gave up 0 bases and J gave up 0 bases; unmatched junction bases: 2. The rearrangement links TRBV7-2 to TRBJ2-6; 10 bases align to TRBD1. The TCR was taken from a boy less than two years old with Wiskott-Aldrich syndrome, due to receive a stem cell transplant. This specimen consisted of PBMCs, obtained before TCRalphabeta/CD19-depleted stem cell transplant. The CDR3 loop reads CASSLAGTGVSGANVLTF. In DNA form, the CDR3 reads TGTGCCAGCAGCTTAGCCGGGACAGGGGTCTCTGGGGCCAACGTCCTGACTTTC. The complete variable domain, with remaining parts taken from reference TRBV7-2 and TRBJ2-6, reads GAGVSQSPSNKVTEKGKDVELRCDPISGHTALYWYRQSLGQGLEFLIYFQGNSAPDKSGLPSDRFSAERTGGSVSTLTIQRTQQEDSAVYLCASSLAGTGVSGANVLTFGAGSRLTVL.